This record covers a single T cell receptor (beta chain). This record belongs to a study of blood T cell repertoires in COVID-19. Study information: Sample material is recorded as cDNA or gDNA derived from T cells, B-cell-depleted T cells, or PBMCs.

Profiled with immunoSEQ multiplex PCR; TCRdb holds only in-frame clones, not every one. The sample contains roughly 270,000 clones, roughly 85% of which appear only once. CDR1 and CDR2 from the germline V gene are GTSNPN and SVGIG (reference sequence). Trimming removed 4 bases at V and 9 bases at J, with 13 bases between. CDR3 length: 12 residues. The genes are TRBV30 and TRBJ2-1; no reliable D call. Sequencing input: peripheral blood. This TCR derives from a man aged 50-60 years with active or convalescent COVID-19. The CDR3 region has the DNA TGTGCCTGGACCTCCGAATCGGTTGAGCAGTTCTTC. Translation: CAWTSESVEQFF.